These T cell receptor beta chains were read from a single sample in a study of early T cells in non-severe SARS-CoV-2 infection. TCRdb reanalysed the 5' RACE reads using MiXCR and keeps one entry per CDR3 protein. There are tens of thousands of distinct CDR3 sequences in the sample; about 10% occur only once, and around 9.1% lies in the top ten. The source material was whole blood. Receptors were obtained from an adult who was a healthcare worker with PCR-confirmed SARS-CoV-2 infection or an uninfected control (not recorded which). The CDR3 runs from the conserved cysteine through the conserved F or W. D genes are given only for firm matches. The listing skips clone size in some rows; elsewhere it reads once, few, many or a size class.

j_gene,v_gene,len,abundance,d_gene,CDR3nt,CDR3aa
TRBJ2-3,TRBV20-1,11,NA,NA,TGCAGTGCTAGAGAGGGGGATACGCAGTATTTT,CSAREGDTQYF
TRBJ1-2,TRBV28,14,many,NA,TGTGCCAGCAGGGACGGGGTATCTAACTATGGCTACACCTTC,CASRDGVSNYGYTF
TRBJ2-3,TRBV7-3,14,many,TRBD2,TGTGCCAGCAGTCGCGCGGGAGGCACAGATACGCAGTATTTT,CASSRAGGTDTQYF
TRBJ2-1,TRBV6-4,13,few,NA,TGTGCCAGCAGTGACTTGACCTCCAATGAGCAGTTCTTC,CASSDLTSNEQFF
TRBJ2-1,TRBV4-2,19,many,NA,TGTGCCAGCAGCCAAGATGCCCCTCCGTCATTGACGGTGGACAATGAGCAGTTCTTC,CASSQDAPPSLTVDNEQFF
TRBJ2-5,TRBV20-1,13,many,TRBD1,TGCAGTGCTAGGACAGGGGGCGCGGAGACCCAGTACTTC,CSARTGGAETQYF
TRBJ1-1,TRBV6-5,15,many,TRBD1,TGTGCCAGCAGCCTTAAGACAGGGGCCTCCACTGAAGCTTTCTTT,CASSLKTGASTEAFF
TRBJ1-4,TRBV18,16,many,TRBD1,TGTGCCAGCTCACCAGGGACAGTATCAACTAATGAAAAACTGTTTTTT,CASSPGTVSTNEKLFF
TRBJ2-1,TRBV20-1,14,many,TRBD1,TGCAGTGCCTTGGACAGGCTCGGGCCTCATGAGCAGTTCTTC,CSALDRLGPHEQFF
TRBJ1-5,TRBV7-2,14,few,NA,TGTGCCAGCAGCCCGCACCCTAGCAATCAGCCCCAGCATTTT,CASSPHPSNQPQHF
TRBJ2-5,TRBV7-9,16,many,TRBD2,TGTGCCAGCAGCTGGACTAGCGGGGGGACCACCCAGACCCAGTACTTC,CASSWTSGGTTQTQYF
TRBJ2-5,TRBV5-1,13,few,NA,TGCGCCAGCAGCTTTCCGGAGCCGAAGACCCAGTACTTC,CASSFPEPKTQYF
TRBJ1-5,TRBV27,14,medium-sized,TRBD1,TGTGCCAGCGGGACAGGGGGCGCGAATCAGCCCCAGCATTTT,CASGTGGANQPQHF
TRBJ1-1,TRBV11-2,15,NA,NA,TGTGCCAGCAGCTTAATTGGTGGTACGGACACTGAAGCTTTCTTT,CASSLIGGTDTEAFF
TRBJ2-2,TRBV7-3,15,NA,NA,TGTGCCAGCAGCTTTCTGCCAGGGGAGACCGGGGAGCTGTTTTTT,CASSFLPGETGELFF
TRBJ2-2,TRBV24-1,16,many,TRBD1,TGTGCCACCAGTGATTCGGGACAGCTGAACACCGGGGAGCTGTTTTTT,CATSDSGQLNTGELFF
TRBJ2-1,TRBV28,14,few,NA,TGTGCCAGCAGTCCATCCCTCCAGGGCGATGAGCAGTTCTTC,CASSPSLQGDEQFF
TRBJ2-3,TRBV7-9,14,few,NA,TGTGCCAGCAGCCTGGGACTGCGGGGAGATACGCAGTATTTT,CASSLGLRGDTQYF
TRBJ1-2,TRBV20-1,11,few,NA,TGCAGTGCAATCAGCGATTATGGCTACACCTTC,CSAISDYGYTF
TRBJ1-5,TRBV7-2,17,NA,TRBD1,TGTGCCAGCAGCGGGGGCAGGGACAGGGTCGGTAATCAGCCCCAGCATTTT,CASSGGRDRVGNQPQHF
TRBJ2-4,TRBV14,15,NA,NA,TGTGCCAGCAGCCAAGAGAGGACACTTAAAAACATTCAGTACTTC,CASSQERTLKNIQYF
TRBJ1-5,TRBV6-2/TRBV6-3,13,many,NA,TGTGCCAGCAGTTCGCAAGGTCTTGGGGCCCAGCATTTT,CASSSQGLGAQHF
TRBJ1-5,TRBV6-2/TRBV6-3,14,many,NA,TGTGCCAGCAGCCAGCCCGGGGAAAGTCAGCCCCAGCATTTT,CASSQPGESQPQHF
TRBJ2-1,TRBV20-1,14,few,NA,TGCAGTGCTAGAGGCAACTGGATCTACAATGAGCAGTTCTTC,CSARGNWIYNEQFF
TRBJ2-1,TRBV19,14,few,TRBD2,TGTGCCAGTAGGATAGCGGGGGGGTACAATGAGCAGTTCTTC,CASRIAGGYNEQFF
TRBJ1-5,TRBV24-1,14,many,NA,TGTGCCACCAGTGATTTGTACCGGGATCAGCCCCAGCATTTT,CATSDLYRDQPQHF
TRBJ1-4,TRBV20-1,16,NA,TRBD1,TGCAGTGCTAGTTTAGATTGGGACAGCCATAATGAAAAACTGTTTTTT,CSASLDWDSHNEKLFF
TRBJ2-7,TRBV4-3,15,many,NA,TGCGCCAGCAGCCAAGAGAACAGGGATTCCTACGAGCAGTACTTC,CASSQENRDSYEQYF
TRBJ2-5,TRBV28,13,many,NA,TGTGCCAGCAGTTTGGTCGCCCAAGAGACCCAGTACTTC,CASSLVAQETQYF
TRBJ2-3,TRBV3-1,14,NA,NA,TGTGCCAGCAGCCACCATCGACTAGCAGATACGCAGTATTTT,CASSHHRLADTQYF
TRBJ1-5,TRBV19,14,many,TRBD1,TGTGCCAGTAGGATACAGGGGGCGACTCAGCCCCAGCATTTT,CASRIQGATQPQHF
TRBJ1-2,TRBV29-1,12,many,NA,TGCAGCGTTGAAACAGGAAGCTATGGCTACACCTTC,CSVETGSYGYTF
TRBJ2-7,TRBV5-1,14,NA,TRBD1,TGCGCCAGCAGCTCCGGACAGGAGCCCTACGAGCAGTACTTC,CASSSGQEPYEQYF
TRBJ2-6,TRBV28,15,NA,NA,TGTGCCAGCAGAGATGGGGGCTCTGGGGCCAACGTCCTGACTTTC,CASRDGGSGANVLTF
TRBJ1-3,TRBV13,11,few,NA,TGTGCCAGCAGCCCTGGAAACACCATATATTTT,CASSPGNTIYF
TRBJ2-7,TRBV20-1,14,NA,NA,TGCAGTGCTTCCCCCCGCGGGTCTACCTACGAGCAGTACTTC,CSASPRGSTYEQYF
TRBJ2-4,TRBV19,16,few,TRBD1,TGTGCCAGTAGTACCTGGACAGGGGAAGCCAAAAACATTCAGTACTTC,CASSTWTGEAKNIQYF
TRBJ2-3,TRBV29-1,14,many,NA,TGCAGCGTCATAGACGCGGCTCGCACAGATACGCAGTATTTT,CSVIDAARTDTQYF
TRBJ2-1,TRBV5-1,12,many,NA,TGCGCCAGCAGCCCCGTTAGGAATGAGCAGTTCTTC,CASSPVRNEQFF
TRBJ2-7,TRBV10-3,15,few,TRBD1,TGTGCCATCAGTGAGGACGGACAGGGATCCGCCGAGCAGTACTTC,CAISEDGQGSAEQYF
TRBJ2-1,TRBV7-2,15,NA,NA,TGTGCCAGCAGTACGGGATTAAGCTCCTACAATGAGCAGTTCTTC,CASSTGLSSYNEQFF
TRBJ1-2,TRBV5-4,12,few,NA,TGTGCCGGCAGCCAGGACAGTAGAGGCTACACCTTC,CAGSQDSRGYTF
TRBJ2-7,TRBV20-1,14,once,TRBD2,TGCAGTGCCGAGAGGCTAGCGGATACCTACGAGCAGTACTTC,CSAERLADTYEQYF
TRBJ2-2,TRBV18,16,NA,TRBD2,TGTGCCAGCTCACCATTGGCTAGCGGGGAGACCGGGGAGCTGTTTTTT,CASSPLASGETGELFF
TRBJ2-5,TRBV6-5,13,NA,NA,TGTGCCAGCAGTTCGGCTTACCAAGAGACCCAGTACTTC,CASSSAYQETQYF
TRBJ1-1,TRBV29-1,13,few,TRBD1,TGCAGCGTTGTGGGACAGGGGAACACTGAAGCTTTCTTT,CSVVGQGNTEAFF
TRBJ1-1,TRBV4-2,15,NA,NA,TGTGCCAGCAGCCAAGATCCCCGACCGAACACTGAAGCTTTCTTT,CASSQDPRPNTEAFF
TRBJ2-7,TRBV11-3,12,NA,NA,TGTGCCAGCAGCTCTGGTTCGACCGATACGTACTTC,CASSSGSTDTYF
TRBJ2-1,TRBV7-3,13,NA,NA,TGTGCCAGCAGCCCGGGGGGCCTTAGTGAGCAGTTCTTC,CASSPGGLSEQFF
TRBJ1-1,TRBV20-1,13,many,NA,TGCAGTGTCGCAGCAAAAGTGGACACTGAAGCTTTCTTT,CSVAAKVDTEAFF
TRBJ1-5,TRBV7-8,15,many,TRBD1,TGTGCCAGCAGCCAGGGGACAGGGCGCGATCAGCCCCAGCATTTT,CASSQGTGRDQPQHF
TRBJ1-1,TRBV10-1,12,few,NA,TGCGCCATCATCCGTAGGGCTACTGAAGCTTTCTTT,CAIIRRATEAFF
TRBJ2-7,TRBV15,17,few,NA,TGTGCCACCAGCAGAGATCCCCCGGGTGGCCCCAACTACGGGCAGTACTTC,CATSRDPPGGPNYGQYF
TRBJ1-5,TRBV6-2/TRBV6-3,15,NA,NA,TGTGCCAGCAGTTACGTAGGGGGAGCATATCAGCCCCAGCATTTT,CASSYVGGAYQPQHF
TRBJ2-1,TRBV29-1,11,few,NA,TGCAGCGTTAGACTAAACAATGAGCAGTTCTTC,CSVRLNNEQFF
TRBJ1-1,TRBV20-1,15,NA,TRBD1,TGCAGTGCTAGAGATCCCGGACAGGGGGGCACTGAAGCTTTCTTT,CSARDPGQGGTEAFF
TRBJ1-1,TRBV11-3,14,many,TRBD1,TGTGCCAGCAGCTTGGGACAGAAGAACACTGAAGTTTTCTTT,CASSLGQKNTEVFF
TRBJ2-1,TRBV11-2,16,few,TRBD2,TGTGCCAGCAGTCGGGCGGGGGTAAGCTCCTACAATGAGCAGTTCTTC,CASSRAGVSSYNEQFF
TRBJ2-7,TRBV28,15,NA,TRBD2,TGTGCCAGCACTGCGGTCCGACTAGCGGATTACGAGCAGTACTTC,CASTAVRLADYEQYF
TRBJ2-3,TRBV5-1,14,many,NA,TGCGCCAGCAGCTTGAAGTTTCAGGCGGATACGCAGTATTTT,CASSLKFQADTQYF